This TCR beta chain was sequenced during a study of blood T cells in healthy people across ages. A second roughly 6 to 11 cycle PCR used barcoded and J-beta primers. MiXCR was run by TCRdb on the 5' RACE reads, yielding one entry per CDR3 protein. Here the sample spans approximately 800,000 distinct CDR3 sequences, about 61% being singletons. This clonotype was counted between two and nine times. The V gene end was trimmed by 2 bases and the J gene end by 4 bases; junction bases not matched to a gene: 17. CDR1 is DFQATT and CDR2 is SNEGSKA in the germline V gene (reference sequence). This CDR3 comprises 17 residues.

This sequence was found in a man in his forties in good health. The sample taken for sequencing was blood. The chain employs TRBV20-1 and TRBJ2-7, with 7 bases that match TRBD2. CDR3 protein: CSARLFSGPGGAYEQYF. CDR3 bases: TGCAGTGCTAGACTTTTCTCTGGCCCGGGGGGAGCTTACGAGCAGTACTTC.